Following are 19 T cell receptor beta chains from one sample sequenced in a study of OX40 agonist ivuxolimab in advanced cancers. TCRdb keeps only in-frame clones here, not all; method: immunoSEQ multiplex PCR. This table has under 100,000 clones, approximately 89% appearing once. This sample comprised CD4+ or CD8+ T cells sorted from blood, obtained in a trial of the OX40 agonist ivuxolimab. Receptor source: an adult with an advanced solid tumor such as melanoma, head and neck, liver or kidney cancer.

This chain links TRBV28 with TRBJ1-1; D remains unclear. V lost 7 bases, J lost 2 bases, and 14 bases lay in between. The CDR3 totals 14 residues. In germline, CDR1 is MDHEN, CDR2 SYDVKM. DNA of the CDR3: TGTGCCAGCAAACAGAGACACGTCAACACTGAAGCTTTCTTT. It specifies CASKQRHVNTEAFF.

This chain links TRBV11-3 with TRBJ2-5; the D gene is possibly TRBD2 (5 bases). From germline, CDR1 is SGHNT and CDR2 YENEEA. CDR3 length: 14 amino acids. With 3 bases removed from V and 5 bases from J, the gap between germline ends came to 13 bases. The DNA of the CDR3 is TGTGCCAGCAGCTTGGGCCGGGAAACGGAGACCCAGTACTTC. This sequence encodes CASSLGRETETQYF.

The V gene is TRBV18, the J gene TRBJ1-1; TRBD1 might be the D (5 bases). Germline V lookup: CDR1 KGHSH, CDR2 LQKENI. This CDR3 is built from 16 residues. Trimming cost V 3 bases and J 0 bases, with 14 bases left between them. The CDR3 region is CASSPVRQGMNTEAFF. The CDR3 coding sequence is TGTGCCAGCTCACCGGTTAGGCAGGGAATGAACACTGAAGCTTTCTTT.

V and J are TRBV18 and TRBJ1-1; D gene uncertain. Trimming shortened V by 5 bases and J by 0 bases, and 10 bases separated the two germline ends. CDR3 length: 14 residues. The germline V gene encodes CDR1 KGHSH and CDR2 LQKENI. CDR3 coding DNA: TGTGCCAGCTCATATAGACCATTGAACACTGAAGCTTTCTTT. It specifies CASSYRPLNTEAFF.

This rearrangement joins TRBV25-1 to TRBJ1-2; 7 positions agree with TRBD1. The CDR3 runs 14 residues. The ends lost 2 bases at V and 4 bases at J; junction bases unmatched: 4. Germline CDR1 is MGHDK and CDR2 is SYGVNS. Written as DNA, the CDR3 is TGTGCCAGCAGTGAACCGACAGGGATCTATGGCTACACCTTC. It is translated as CASSEPTGIYGYTF.

The chain carries TRBV18 and TRBJ2-7, with 9 nucleotides matching TRBD2. The CDR3 covers 14 residues. J gave up 2 bases and V 6 bases, and 5 bases lay outside the gene matches. Per the germline V gene, CDR1 is KGHSH and CDR2 is LQKENI. The CDR3 coding sequence is TGTGCCAGCTCTCCCGGACTAGCGCCCTACGAGCAGTACTTC. This translates into CASSPGLAPYEQYF.

This chain links TRBV6-6 with TRBJ1-4; the match to TRBD1 covers 7 bases. CDR3 length: 15 residues. V was pared by 5 bases and J by 6 bases, with 9 bases of the junction left unmatched. Germline V lookup: CDR1 MNHNY, CDR2 SVGAGI (reference sequence). The CDR3 sequence is CASSDTGASDEKLFF. The CDR3 DNA reads as TGTGCCAGCAGTGACACAGGGGCTAGCGATGAAAAACTGTTTTTT.

The chain joins TRBV7-9 to TRBJ1-3; D not resolved. The CDR3 is made up of 14 amino acids. Trimming left V 4 bases short and J 0 bases short, with 7 bases between. Germline CDR1 SEHNR, CDR2 FQNEAQ (reference sequence). Here the CDR3 reads CASSSPSSGNTIYF. CDR3 DNA: TGTGCCAGCAGCTCGCCAAGCTCTGGAAACACCATATATTTT.

V gene TRBV7-2 combines with J gene TRBJ2-1; the D is unclear. The CDR3 is 11 amino acids. Trimming stripped 1 base from V and 6 bases from J, with 1 base between. Germline CDR1 and CDR2: SGHTA and FQGNSA. CDR3 nucleotide sequence: TGTGCCAGCAGCTTAGTCAATGAGCAGTTCTTC. Amino acids: CASSLVNEQFF.

CDR3: CASSLEGGTQYF. For the CDR3, the DNA is TGTGCCAGCAGCTTAGAGGGGGGGACCCAGTACTTC. J is TRBJ2-5 and V is TRBV7-3; D may match TRBD1 or TRBD2 (6 bases each). Germline-derived CDR1 and CDR2 are SGHTA and FQGTGA. Trimming pared 2 bases from V and 7 bases from J, leaving 8 bases between. The CDR3 consists of 12 residues.

V gene TRBV20-1 combines with J gene TRBJ1-4; D might be TRBD1 (5 bases). Germline V lookup: CDR1 DFQATT, CDR2 SNEGSKA (reference sequence). Deletions cut 6 bases from V and 8 bases from J, with 10 bases between. CDR3 size: 11 residues. The CDR3 DNA reads as TGCAGTGCCAGGGAGGGCGAAAAACTGTTTTTT. As protein: CSAREGEKLFF.

This rearrangement joins TRBV29-1 to TRBJ2-1; 12 nucleotides line up with TRBD2. The CDR3 covers 15 residues. The germline V gene has CDR1 SQVTM and CDR2 ANQGSEA. V lost 5 bases to trimming and J lost 1 base; unmatched junction nucleotides: 3. The CDR3 region is CSVRTSGRSYNEQFF. The CDR3 bases are TGCAGCGTTCGTACTAGCGGGAGGTCCTACAATGAGCAGTTCTTC.

This chain links TRBV5-1 with TRBJ2-7; 12 bases line up with TRBD1. The length of the CDR3 is 16 residues. Germline values: CDR1 SGHRS, CDR2 YFSETQ. V trimming: 5 bases; J trimming: 2 bases; junction bases outside the gene matches: 8. CDR3 nucleotides: TGCGCCAGCAGTTCGAAACGGGACAGGGGGCCCTACGAGCAGTACTTC. Residues: CASSSKRDRGPYEQYF.

This clone was picked up a small number of times. This sequence joins TRBV9 and TRBJ2-3, with D perhaps being TRBD1 or TRBD2 (5 bases each). Trimming removed 4 bases from V and 2 bases from J, with 14 bases in between. The CDR3 runs to 15 residues. Germline CDR1 and CDR2: SGDLS and YYNGEE. The CDR3 region is CASSPWGLATDTQYF. CDR3 in DNA: TGTGCCAGCAGCCCGTGGGGGTTGGCCACAGATACGCAGTATTTT.

This chain connects TRBV18 to TRBJ1-1, with 7 bases that match TRBD1. Trimming took 7 bases from V and 0 from J; bases not matched to a gene: 5. The CDR3 has 14 amino acids. Germline loops: CDR1 KGHSH, CDR2 LQKENI. For the CDR3, the DNA is TGTGCCAGCTACCGGGACAGAATGAACACTGAAGCTTTCTTT. Translating gives CASYRDRMNTEAFF.

J is TRBJ2-5 and V is TRBV5-4, with a possible D match to TRBD1 (6 bases). CDR3 length equals 14 residues. CDR1 is SGHNT, CDR2 YYREEE, per germline (reference sequence). Trimming pared 4 bases from V and 0 bases from J, leaving 10 bases between. The CDR3 DNA sequence: TGTGCCAGCAGCCTGGGGGCAGACCAAGAGACCCAGTACTTC. As protein: CASSLGADQETQYF.

The rearrangement uses TRBV5-1 and TRBJ2-5; D is possibly TRBD1 (5 bases). Germline values: CDR1 SGHRS, CDR2 YFSETQ. Trimming pared 5 bases from V and 4 bases from J, leaving 15 bases between. This CDR3 comprises 14 residues. This CDR3 reads CASSSGMDGETQYF. The CDR3 DNA reads as TGCGCCAGCAGTTCAGGGATGGATGGAGAGACCCAGTACTTC.

The chain couples TRBV6-5 to TRBJ2-3, with 9 bases that match TRBD2. The CDR3 contains 15 residues. The ends lost 8 bases at V and 4 bases at J; junction bases unmatched: 10. The V gene's germline CDR1 is MNHEY and CDR2 SVGAGI. CDR3 amino acids: CASGEREVVADTQYF. CDR3 coding DNA: TGTGCCAGCGGGGAGCGGGAGGTTGTCGCAGATACGCAGTATTTT.

This clone is a singleton in its sample. The chain has TRBV9 and TRBJ2-1; tentative D call: TRBD1 (6 bases). The germline V gene has CDR1 SGDLS and CDR2 YYNGEE. This CDR3 spans 15 amino acids. Trimming cost V 3 bases and J 7 bases, with 17 bases left between them. CDR3 DNA: TGTGCCAGCAGCGGAGTTATGGTACAGGGAAATGAGCAGTTCTTC. Translating it yields CASSGVMVQGNEQFF.